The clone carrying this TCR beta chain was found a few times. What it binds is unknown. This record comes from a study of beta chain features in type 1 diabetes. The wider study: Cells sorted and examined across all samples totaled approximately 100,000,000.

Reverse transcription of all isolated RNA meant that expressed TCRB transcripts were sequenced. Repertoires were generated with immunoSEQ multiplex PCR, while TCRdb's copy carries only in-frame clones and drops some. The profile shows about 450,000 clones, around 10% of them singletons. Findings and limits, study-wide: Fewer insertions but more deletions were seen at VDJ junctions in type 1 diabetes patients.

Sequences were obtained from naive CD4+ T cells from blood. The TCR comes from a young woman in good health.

CDR3 protein: CASSFLYNEQFF. CDR3 in DNA: TGTGCCAGCAGCTTCCTCTACAATGAGCAGTTCTTC. This rearrangement joins TRBV13 to TRBJ2-1; unclear D gene. The germline V gene encodes CDR1 PRHDT and CDR2 FYEKMQ (reference sequence). V was clipped by 3 bases and J by 3 bases, with 3 bases between them. This CDR3 spans 12 amino acids.